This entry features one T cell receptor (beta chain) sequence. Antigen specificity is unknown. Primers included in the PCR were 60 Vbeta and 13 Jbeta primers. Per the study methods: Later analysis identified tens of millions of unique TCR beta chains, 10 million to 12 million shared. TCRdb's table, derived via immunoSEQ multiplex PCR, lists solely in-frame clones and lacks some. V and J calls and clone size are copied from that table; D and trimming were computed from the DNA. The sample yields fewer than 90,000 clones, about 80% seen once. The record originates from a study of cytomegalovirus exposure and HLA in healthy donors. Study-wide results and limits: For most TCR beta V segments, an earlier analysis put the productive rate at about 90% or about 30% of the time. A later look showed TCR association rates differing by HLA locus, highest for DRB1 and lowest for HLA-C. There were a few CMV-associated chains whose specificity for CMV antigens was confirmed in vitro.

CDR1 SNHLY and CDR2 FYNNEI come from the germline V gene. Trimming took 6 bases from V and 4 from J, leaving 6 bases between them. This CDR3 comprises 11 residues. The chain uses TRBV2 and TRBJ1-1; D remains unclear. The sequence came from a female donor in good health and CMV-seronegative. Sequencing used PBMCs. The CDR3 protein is CASRAATEAFF. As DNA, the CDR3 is TGTGCCAGCAGGGCGGCCACTGAAGCTTTCTTT.